These 24 T cell receptor beta chains originate from one sample sequenced in a study of T cell responses to AZD1222 COVID-19 vaccine. Method: immunoSEQ multiplex PCR; TCRdb's copy keeps in-frame clones and lacks some. The sample includes under 150,000 clones, approximately 93% of them seen just once. Material: peripheral blood, obtained on day 0 of AZD1222 vaccination. Source of these receptors: an adult in good health.

The rearrangement uses TRBV2 and TRBJ2-3, with unresolved D. This CDR3 is 14 amino acids long. Per the germline V gene, CDR1 is SNHLY and CDR2 is FYNNEI. With 6 bases removed from V and 0 bases from J, the gap between germline ends came to 10 bases. DNA for the CDR3: TGTGCCAGCAGAGAGACTCGAAGCACAGATACGCAGTATTTT. Translated: CASRETRSTDTQYF.

The chain carries TRBV28 and TRBJ2-7; 7 bases align to TRBD1. V lost 8 bases, J lost 0 bases, and 4 bases stayed unmatched. CDR3 length: 13 residues. Germline V gene data show CDR1 as MDHEN and CDR2 as SYDVKM. The CDR3 DNA reads as TGTGCCAGCGGCAGACAGGGCTCCTACGAGCAGTACTTC. Translated, it gives CASGRQGSYEQYF.

This sequence joins TRBV6-5 and TRBJ2-7; 8 bases match TRBD1. Germline-derived CDR1 and CDR2 are MNHEY and SVGAGI. The J segment lost 6 bases and the V segment lost 0 bases, leaving 7 bases of the junction unmatched. CDR3 length: 15 amino acids. In DNA, the CDR3 is TGTGCCAGCAGTTACTCTAGCCAGGGGGCCGGCGAGCAGTACTTC. Its translation: CASSYSSQGAGEQYF.

The rearrangement uses TRBV28 and TRBJ1-2; the match to TRBD1 covers 9 bases. The CDR3 is 15 amino acids. V was clipped by 4 bases and J by 5 bases; unmatched bases: 8. Germline assignment: CDR1 MDHEN and CDR2 SYDVKM. The CDR3 DNA sequence: TGTGCCAGCAGTTACCAACTTGGGACAGGGTATGGCTACACCTTC. Translation gives CASSYQLGTGYGYTF.

The chain couples TRBV29-1 to TRBJ1-2, with D hard to call. Germline-derived CDR1 and CDR2 are SQVTM and ANQGSEA. V dropped 6 bases and J dropped 2 bases, with 7 bases sitting between them. The CDR3 extends over 11 amino acids. The CDR3 here is CSVSDNYGYTF. In nucleotides, the CDR3 is TGCAGCGTATCAGACAACTATGGCTACACCTTC.

CDR3 in amino acids: CAWSGRGQSYEQYF. CDR3 DNA: TGTGCCTGGAGTGGTAGGGGGCAGTCCTACGAGCAGTACTTC. This rearrangement joins TRBV30 to TRBJ2-7; the match to TRBD1 covers 7 bases. This CDR3 is built from 14 residues. The germline V gene has CDR1 GTSNPN and CDR2 SVGIG (reference sequence). J lost 1 base, V lost 1 base, and 4 bases had no gene match.

The chain couples TRBV30 to TRBJ2-7; TRBD1 might be the D (6 bases). The length of the CDR3 is 15 residues. V was clipped by 5 bases and J by 0 bases, with 17 bases between them. Germline lookup yields CDR1 GTSNPN and CDR2 SVGIG (reference sequence). The CDR3 here is CAWEEREGGSYEQYF. CDR3 in DNA: TGTGCCTGGGAAGAAAGGGAAGGGGGCTCCTACGAGCAGTACTTC.

V and J are TRBV3-1 (or the pseudogene TRBV3-2) and TRBJ1-2, with D perhaps matching TRBD1 (5 bases). The CDR3 consists of 14 residues. Between the trimmed V and J ends, which lost 0 bases and 7 bases, there was a span of 12 bases. Germline CDR1 and CDR2: LGHDT and YNNKEL (reference sequence). In DNA form, the CDR3 reads TGTGCCAGCAGCCAAGAGCCCAGGGCCCCTGGCTACACCTTC. Its protein is CASSQEPRAPGYTF.

This clone was detected a few times. The chain combines TRBV5-6 with TRBJ2-7; unclear D gene. Germline CDR1 and CDR2: SGHDT and YYEEEE. The CDR3 is 12 residues long. Trimming removed 1 base from V and 3 bases from J, with 5 bases in between. The CDR3 region is CASSLSNYEQYF. The CDR3 coding sequence is TGTGCCAGCAGCTTGAGCAACTACGAGCAGTACTTC.

The chain links TRBV30 to TRBJ1-5; 7 bases map to TRBD1. CDR1 is GTSNPN and CDR2 is SVGIG in the germline V gene (reference sequence). The CDR3 extends over 15 amino acids. The ends lost 0 bases at V and 4 bases at J; junction bases unmatched: 6. The CDR3 coding sequence is TGTGCCTGGAGTGTCACGACAGGGCCGAATCAGCCCCAGCATTTT. Its translation: CAWSVTTGPNQPQHF.

The chain is built from TRBV9 and TRBJ1-1, with a weak D call TRBD1 (6 bases). The CDR3 covers 15 residues. Germline-derived CDR1 and CDR2 are SGDLS and YYNGEE. The V end lost 5 bases, the J end lost 0 bases, and 14 bases lay between the germline ends. As DNA, the CDR3 is TGTGCCAGCAGAAGGGGGGCAGGACTGAACACTGAAGCTTTCTTT. This codes for CASRRGAGLNTEAFF.

V is TRBV29-1 and J is TRBJ2-7, with TRBD2 identical over 14 bases. Germline V gene lookup returns CDR1 SQVTM and CDR2 ANQGSEA. This CDR3 is 16 amino acids long. V shed 4 bases and J 5 bases; nucleotides not matched to a gene: 10. The CDR3 loop reads CSVVGLAGVYSDEQYF. The CDR3, as DNA: TGCAGCGTTGTGGGACTAGCGGGAGTTTATAGTGACGAGCAGTACTTC.

The rearrangement uses TRBV3-1 (or the pseudogene TRBV3-2) and TRBJ2-2, with 8 positions matching TRBD2. From germline, CDR1 is LGHDT and CDR2 YNNKEL (reference sequence). This CDR3 region has 18 residues. V was clipped by 0 bases and J by 3 bases; unmatched bases: 9. The DNA of the CDR3 is TGTGCCAGCAGCCAAGATCGGGAGGGGAAAGAGCACACCGGGGAGCTGTTTTTT. Encoded protein: CASSQDREGKEHTGELFF.

The chain has TRBV5-4 and TRBJ1-2; TRBD1 matches at 7 bases. V dropped 3 bases and J dropped 6; count of bases not matched to a gene: 5. The CDR3 is 13 amino acids. Germline CDR1 and CDR2: SGHNT and YYREEE (reference sequence). DNA for the CDR3: TGTGCCAGCAGCTCTAGGGGGCAGAATGGCTACACCTTC. This translates into CASSSRGQNGYTF.

The chain couples TRBV15 to TRBJ2-1; D may be TRBD1 (5 bases). Trimming removed 0 bases from V and 9 bases from J, with 15 bases in between. From germline, CDR1 is LNHNV and CDR2 YYDKDF (reference sequence). The CDR3 consists of 15 residues. The CDR3 DNA follows: TGTGCCACCAGCAGAGACAGGACACGGGTCGGTGAGCAGTTCTTC. It is translated as CATSRDRTRVGEQFF.

The chain joins TRBV5-1 to TRBJ2-5; D unclear. V lost 6 bases and J lost 5, with 14 bases in between. Germline CDR1 reads SGHRS; CDR2 reads YFSETQ. The CDR3 totals 13 residues. The CDR3 DNA follows: TGCGCCAGCACCCCTGATTCGATGGAGACCCAGTACTTC. Its protein product is CASTPDSMETQYF. Filled out from reference TRBV5-1 and TRBJ2-5, the complete variable domain reads KAGVTQTPRYLIKTRGQQVTLSCSPISGHRSVSWYQQTPGQGLQFLFEYFSETQRNKGNFPGRFSGRQFSNSRSEMNVSTLELGDSALYLCASTPDSMETQYFGPGTRLLVL.

CDR3 DNA sequence: TGTGCCAGCTCACCAAATCGAGTCACTGAAGCTTTCTTT. It codes for CASSPNRVTEAFF. V and J are TRBV18 and TRBJ1-1; D gene ambiguous. The CDR3 extends over 13 amino acids. Germline V gives CDR1 KGHSH, CDR2 LQKENI. V lost 2 bases, J lost 4 bases, and 8 bases lay in between.

This sequence joins TRBV10-3 and TRBJ1-3; 12 bases line up with TRBD1. In germline, CDR1 is ENHRY, CDR2 SYGVKD. The CDR3 extends over 13 amino acids. Trimming at V came to 6 bases and at J to 6 bases, leaving 0 bases not matched to a gene. The CDR3 bases are TGTGCCATCAGGGGACAGGGGGCAAACACCATATATTTT. Translating gives CAIRGQGANTIYF.

CDR3 loop: CASSGGGHRPIGYTF. Here the CDR3 DNA reads TGCGCCAGCAGTGGGGGAGGACACCGACCTATCGGCTACACCTTC. The V and J genes are TRBV10-2 and TRBJ1-2, with D possibly TRBD1 on 5 matching bases. Germline CDR1 WSHSY, CDR2 SAAADI. This CDR3 comprises 15 residues. V lost 4 bases to trimming and J lost 8 bases, with 20 bases between them.

The chain recombines TRBV19 with TRBJ2-1, with no clear D. Deletions cut 0 bases from V and 11 bases from J, with 11 bases between. Germline V gene data show CDR1 as LNHDA and CDR2 as SQIVND (reference sequence). The CDR3 is made up of 13 amino acids. The CDR3 spells CASSIERAPKQFF. CDR3 DNA: TGTGCCAGTAGTATAGAAAGGGCCCCGAAGCAGTTCTTC.

This clone showed up just once. The chain joins TRBV27 to TRBJ1-6; a possible D gene is TRBD1 (5 bases). Germline lookup yields CDR1 MNHEY and CDR2 SMNVEV (reference sequence). The CDR3 extends over 14 amino acids. Trimming left V 3 bases short and J 8 bases short, with 11 bases between. The CDR3 nucleotides read TGTGCCAGCAGTTTGATTCAGGGCCATTCACCCCTCCACTTT. This encodes CASSLIQGHSPLHF.

The genes are TRBV28 and TRBJ1-5; D unclear. In germline, CDR1 is MDHEN, CDR2 SYDVKM. The CDR3 has 13 residues. Between the trimmed V and J ends, which lost 2 bases and 5 bases, there was a span of 7 bases. The CDR3 loop reads CASSLGFYQPQHF. CDR3 in DNA: TGTGCCAGCAGTTTAGGGTTTTATCAGCCCCAGCATTTT.

The rearrangement joins TRBV19 to TRBJ1-1; D may be TRBD1 (6 bases). Trimming removed 4 bases from V and 4 bases from J, with 13 bases in between. The CDR3 contains 14 residues. Germline loops: CDR1 LNHDA, CDR2 SQIVND (reference sequence). CDR3 residues: CASSTNRGGTEAFF. CDR3 DNA: TGTGCCAGTAGTACAAATAGAGGGGGCACTGAAGCTTTCTTT.

This clone was counted a few times. The genes are TRBV27 and TRBJ2-1, with TRBD1 as a possible D gene (6 bases). This CDR3 is 11 amino acids long. The germline V gene encodes CDR1 MNHEY and CDR2 SMNVEV (reference sequence). Trimming took 2 bases from V and 10 from J, leaving 6 bases between them. CDR3 loop: CASSLGQEQFF. The CDR3 coding sequence is TGTGCCAGCAGTTTAGGACAGGAGCAGTTCTTC.